This T cell receptor beta chain is from a study of blood T cell repertoires in COVID-19. The data were produced by immunoSEQ multiplex PCR, yet TCRdb's version contains in-frame clones alone and is incomplete. The sample consists of 250,000 or so clones, around 80% of them appearing once. V was clipped by 1 base and J by 0 bases, with 9 bases between them. CDR1 LGHNA and CDR2 YSLEER come from the germline V gene. This CDR3 comprises 16 residues. Sequencing was performed on peripheral blood. The TCR was taken from a man aged 40-50 years who had recovered from COVID-19. The chain employs TRBV4-3 and TRBJ2-2, with D maybe TRBD2 (5 bases). Here the CDR3 reads CASSQVPGTNTGELFF. The CDR3 bases are TGCGCCAGCAGCCAAGTTCCCGGGACGAACACCGGGGAGCTGTTTTTT.